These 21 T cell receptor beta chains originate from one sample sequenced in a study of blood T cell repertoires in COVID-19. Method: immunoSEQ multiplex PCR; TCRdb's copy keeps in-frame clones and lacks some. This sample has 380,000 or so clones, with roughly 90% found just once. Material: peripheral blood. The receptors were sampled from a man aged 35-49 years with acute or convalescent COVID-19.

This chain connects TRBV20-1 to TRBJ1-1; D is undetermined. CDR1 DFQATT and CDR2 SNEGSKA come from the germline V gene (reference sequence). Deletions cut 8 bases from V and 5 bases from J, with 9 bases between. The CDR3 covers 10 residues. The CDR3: CSTRRTEAFF. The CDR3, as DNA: TGCAGTACCAGGCGAACTGAAGCTTTCTTT.

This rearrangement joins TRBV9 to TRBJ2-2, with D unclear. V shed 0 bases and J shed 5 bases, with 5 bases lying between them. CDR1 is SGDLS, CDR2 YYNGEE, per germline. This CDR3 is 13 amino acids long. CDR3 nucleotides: TGTGCCAGCAGCGTAGCAAAAACCGGGGAGCTGTTTTTT. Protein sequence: CASSVAKTGELFF.

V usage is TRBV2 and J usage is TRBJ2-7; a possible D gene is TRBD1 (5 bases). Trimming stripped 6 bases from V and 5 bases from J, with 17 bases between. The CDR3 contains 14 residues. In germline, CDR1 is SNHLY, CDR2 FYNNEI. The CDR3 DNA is TGTGCCAGCAGCCTACAGGTTTGGCGTGACGAGCAGTACTTC. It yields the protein CASSLQVWRDEQYF. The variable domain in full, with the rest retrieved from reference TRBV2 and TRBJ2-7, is EPEVTQTPSHQVTQMGQEVILRCVPISNHLYFYWYRQILGQKVEFLVSFYNNEISEKSEIFDDQFSVERPDGSNFTLKIRSTKLEDSAMYFCASSLQVWRDEQYFGPGTRLTVT.

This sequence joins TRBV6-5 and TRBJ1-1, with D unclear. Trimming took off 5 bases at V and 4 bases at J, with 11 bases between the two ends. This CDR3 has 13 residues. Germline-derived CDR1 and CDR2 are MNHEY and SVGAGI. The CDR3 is CASSRSGSTEAFF. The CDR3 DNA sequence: TGTGCCAGCAGTCGAAGTGGGAGCACTGAAGCTTTCTTT.

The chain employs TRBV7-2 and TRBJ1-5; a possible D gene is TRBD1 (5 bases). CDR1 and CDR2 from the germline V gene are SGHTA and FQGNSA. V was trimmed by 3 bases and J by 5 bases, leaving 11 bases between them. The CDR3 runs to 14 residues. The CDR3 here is CASSFQGSDQPQHF. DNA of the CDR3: TGTGCCAGCAGCTTCCAGGGTTCGGATCAGCCCCAGCATTTT.

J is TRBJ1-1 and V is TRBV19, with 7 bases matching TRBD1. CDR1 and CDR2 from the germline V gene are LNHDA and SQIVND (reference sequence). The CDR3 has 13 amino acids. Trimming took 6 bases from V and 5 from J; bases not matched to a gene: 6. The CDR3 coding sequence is TGTGCCAGTAGGGTCGACAGGGAGACTGAAGCTTTCTTT. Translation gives CASRVDRETEAFF.

The CDR3 DNA reads as TGTGCCAGCAGCGTATATGAGAGCATGAACACTGAAGCTTTCTTT. It specifies CASSVYESMNTEAFF. This chain joins TRBV9 and TRBJ1-1; D call uncertain. The V end was cut by 1 base, the J end by 0 bases, with 10 bases between. Germline V lookup: CDR1 SGDLS, CDR2 YYNGEE. The CDR3 runs to 15 residues.

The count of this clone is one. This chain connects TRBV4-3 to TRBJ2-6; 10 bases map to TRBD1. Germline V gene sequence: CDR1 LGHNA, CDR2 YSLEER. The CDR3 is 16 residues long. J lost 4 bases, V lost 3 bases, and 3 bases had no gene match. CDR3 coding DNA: TGCGCCAGCAGCCAGGGGACAGGGGTCGGGGCCAACGTCCTGACTTTC. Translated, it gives CASSQGTGVGANVLTF.

The CDR3 here is CASSSTGGGDTQYF. CDR3 coding DNA: TGTGCCAGCAGCTCTACGGGGGGAGGAGATACGCAGTATTTT. The rearrangement uses TRBV7-3 and TRBJ2-3; 7 positions match TRBD2. Per germline, CDR1 SGHTA and CDR2 FQGTGA. The CDR3 is 14 residues long. Germline trimming cut 4 bases from V and 5 bases from J; bases unmatched to any gene: 6.

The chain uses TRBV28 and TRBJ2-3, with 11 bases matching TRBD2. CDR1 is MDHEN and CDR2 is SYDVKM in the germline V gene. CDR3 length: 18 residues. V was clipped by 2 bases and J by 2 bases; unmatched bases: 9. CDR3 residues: CASSLGGTSGAATDTQYF. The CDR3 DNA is TGTGCCAGCAGTTTAGGGGGGACTAGCGGTGCGGCCACAGATACGCAGTATTTT.

CDR3 nucleotide sequence: TGTGCCAGCAACCGTAAGACAGGGAGTAATTCACCCCTCCACTTT. Its protein is CASNRKTGSNSPLHF. This chain uses TRBV2 with TRBJ1-6, with 7 bases fitting TRBD1. The CDR3 is 15 amino acids. V lost 7 bases, J lost 6 bases, and 9 bases stayed unmatched. Germline V lookup: CDR1 SNHLY, CDR2 FYNNEI.

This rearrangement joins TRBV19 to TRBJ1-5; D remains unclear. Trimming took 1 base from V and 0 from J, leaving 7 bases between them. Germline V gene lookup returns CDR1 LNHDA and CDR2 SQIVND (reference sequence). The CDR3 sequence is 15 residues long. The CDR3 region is CASSIVGSSNQPQHF. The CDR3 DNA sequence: TGTGCCAGTAGTATAGTGGGCAGTAGCAATCAGCCCCAGCATTTT.

The CDR3 nucleotides are TGTGCCAGCAGTCTAGTCCTGACTAGCGGGGGATCAGGAGAGCAGTTCTTC. Translated: CASSLVLTSGGSGEQFF. This chain connects TRBV28 to TRBJ2-1; 12 positions match TRBD2. CDR3 length equals 17 residues. CDR1 and CDR2 from the germline V gene are MDHEN and SYDVKM. The trim removed 5 bases at V and 10 bases at J, leaving 15 bases unmatched.

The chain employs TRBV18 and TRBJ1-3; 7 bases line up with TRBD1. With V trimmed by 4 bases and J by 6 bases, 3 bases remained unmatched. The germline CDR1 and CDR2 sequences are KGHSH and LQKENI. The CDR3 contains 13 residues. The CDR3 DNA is TGTGCCAGCTCACAGGGACAGTCAAACACCATATATTTT. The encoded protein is CASSQGQSNTIYF.

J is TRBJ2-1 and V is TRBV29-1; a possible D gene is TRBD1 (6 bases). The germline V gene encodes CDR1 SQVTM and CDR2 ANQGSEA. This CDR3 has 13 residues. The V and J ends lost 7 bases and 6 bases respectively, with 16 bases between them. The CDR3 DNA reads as TGCAGCGCCCCCCGACAAGGGGGCAATGAGCAGTTCTTC. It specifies CSAPRQGGNEQFF.

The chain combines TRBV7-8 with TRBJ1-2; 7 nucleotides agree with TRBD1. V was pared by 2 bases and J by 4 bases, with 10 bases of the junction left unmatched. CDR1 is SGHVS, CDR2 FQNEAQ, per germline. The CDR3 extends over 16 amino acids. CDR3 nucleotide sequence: TGTGCCAGCAGCTTAAATGGAGGGGGCGCGGGCTATGGCTACACCTTC. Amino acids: CASSLNGGGAGYGYTF.

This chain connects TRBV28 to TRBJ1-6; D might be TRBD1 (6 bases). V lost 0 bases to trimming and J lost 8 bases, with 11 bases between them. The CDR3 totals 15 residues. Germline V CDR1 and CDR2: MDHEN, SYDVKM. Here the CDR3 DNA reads TGTGCCAGCAGTTTATGGGGGGCGGTGGATTCACCCCTCCACTTT. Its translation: CASSLWGAVDSPLHF.

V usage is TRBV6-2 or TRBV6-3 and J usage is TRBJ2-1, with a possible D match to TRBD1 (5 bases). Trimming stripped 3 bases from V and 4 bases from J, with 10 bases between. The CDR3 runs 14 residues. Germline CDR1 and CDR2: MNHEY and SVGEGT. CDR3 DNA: TGTGCCAGCAGTTATGCGGCAGGGTACAATGAGCAGTTCTTC. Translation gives CASSYAAGYNEQFF.

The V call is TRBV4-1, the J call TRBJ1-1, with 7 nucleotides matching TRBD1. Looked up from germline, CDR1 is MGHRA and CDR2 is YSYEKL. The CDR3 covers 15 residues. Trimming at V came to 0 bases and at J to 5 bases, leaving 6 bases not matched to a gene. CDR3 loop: CASSQDSQGITEAFF. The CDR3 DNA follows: TGCGCCAGCAGCCAAGATTCACAGGGGATAACTGAAGCTTTCTTT.

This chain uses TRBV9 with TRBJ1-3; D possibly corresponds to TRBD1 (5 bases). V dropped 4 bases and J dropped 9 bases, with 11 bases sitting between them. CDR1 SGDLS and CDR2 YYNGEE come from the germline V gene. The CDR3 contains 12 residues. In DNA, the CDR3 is TGTGCCAGCAGCCCACCCGGGGGCACCATATATTTT. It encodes CASSPPGGTIYF.

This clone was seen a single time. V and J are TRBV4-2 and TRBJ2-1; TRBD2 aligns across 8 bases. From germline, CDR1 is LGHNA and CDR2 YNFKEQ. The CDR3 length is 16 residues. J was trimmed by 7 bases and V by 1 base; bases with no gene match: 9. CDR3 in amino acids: CASSQVGGGFRNEQFF. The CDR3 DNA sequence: TGTGCCAGCAGCCAAGTAGGCGGGGGGTTCCGGAATGAGCAGTTCTTC.